The 13 T cell receptor beta chains below all came from one sample that was sequenced in a study of PD-1 blockade in classical Hodgkin lymphoma. The sample's time point: cycle 4 day 1 (C4D1), after 5 to 7 weeks of nivolumab. All the patients suffered relapse after autologous stem cell transplantation, and brentuximab vedotin exposure differed. Magnetic negative selection, applied to thawed PBMCs, was used to isolate the CD8+ T cells. Libraries were prepared by immunoSEQ multiplex PCR; TCRdb keeps only in-frame clonotypes and omits some of them. The data contain roughly 9,900 clones, 70% to 80% of them singletons. Sequencing used CD8+ T cells from blood, obtained before the fourth cycle of nivolumab. The source of these receptors is a human donor with classical Hodgkin lymphoma.

V and J are TRBV9 and TRBJ2-7; D is undetermined. CDR1 SGDLS and CDR2 YYNGEE come from the germline V gene. The V and J ends lost 4 bases and 1 base respectively, with 15 bases between them. The CDR3 contains 15 residues. The CDR3 spells CASSLTSERSYEQYF. In DNA form, the CDR3 reads TGTGCCAGCAGCCTCACCTCCGAAAGGTCCTACGAGCAGTACTTC.

This CDR3 reads CASRARLDLYEQYF. The CDR3 DNA is TGTGCCAGCAGGGCCCGACTAGATCTGTACGAGCAGTACTTC. V and J are TRBV2 and TRBJ2-7; D is possibly TRBD2 (6 bases). CDR3 length: 14 residues. Germline lookup yields CDR1 SNHLY and CDR2 FYNNEI. V was shortened by 6 bases and J by 4 bases, with 16 bases between the two germline ends.

V gene TRBV10-3 combines with J gene TRBJ2-7; maybe TRBD1 (6 bases). Trimming pared 0 bases from V and 3 bases from J, leaving 15 bases between. The CDR3 sequence is 16 residues long. Germline CDR1 and CDR2: ENHRY and SYGVKD. This CDR3 reads CAISESTPYRDYEQYF. The CDR3 DNA sequence: TGTGCCATCAGTGAGTCAACGCCCTACAGGGACTACGAGCAGTACTTC.

The count of this clone is one. This chain links TRBV4-3 with TRBJ2-7; tentative D call: TRBD1 (5 bases). Looked up from germline, CDR1 is LGHNA and CDR2 is YSLEER. The CDR3 is 14 amino acids. The V end was cut by 2 bases, the J end by 3 bases, with 11 bases between. CDR3 in amino acids: CASSQYQGYYEQYF. DNA for the CDR3: TGCGCCAGCAGCCAATACCAGGGTTACTACGAGCAGTACTTC.

The chain couples TRBV28 to TRBJ1-1; D unclear. The V gene lost 6 bases and the J gene lost 11 bases, with 25 bases spanning the gap. The germline V gene has CDR1 MDHEN and CDR2 SYDVKM. The CDR3 is 15 residues long. For the CDR3, the DNA is TGTGCCAGCAGCAATGTCGGTAGTCTCCCTGAAGGGGCTTTCTTT. It codes for CASSNVGSLPEGAFF.

This clone was seen only a few times. This chain connects TRBV5-6 to TRBJ1-5; D unresolved. CDR3 size: 15 residues. Germline CDR1 and CDR2: SGHDT and YYEEEE. Trimming pared 0 bases from V and 1 base from J, leaving 8 bases between. CDR3 residues: CASSLGLGSNQPQHF. CDR3 DNA: TGTGCCAGCAGCTTGGGGTTAGGGAGCAATCAGCCCCAGCATTTT.

The gene calls are TRBV28 and TRBJ1-5; 8 bases are shared with TRBD1. The CDR3 sequence is 18 residues long. In germline, CDR1 is MDHEN, CDR2 SYDVKM. J lost 0 bases, V lost 4 bases, and 11 bases had no gene match. The CDR3 DNA follows: TGTGCCAGCAGTTCAGGGGGCGCGGTGGTTTCTAGCAATCAGCCCCAGCATTTT. Translating gives CASSSGGAVVSSNQPQHF.

J is TRBJ2-7 and V is TRBV7-9; 8 bases line up with TRBD1. The CDR3 runs to 15 residues. The germline V gene has CDR1 SEHNR and CDR2 FQNEAQ (reference sequence). V lost 5 bases to trimming and J lost 2 bases; unmatched junction nucleotides: 8. CDR3 loop: CASSPRQGQTYEQYF. The CDR3 region has the DNA TGTGCCAGCAGCCCAAGACAGGGGCAAACCTACGAGCAGTACTTC.

This chain uses TRBV19 with TRBJ1-2; D not certain. The CDR3 totals 15 residues. Trimming cost V 2 bases and J 5 bases, with 15 bases left between them. The germline V gene encodes CDR1 LNHDA and CDR2 SQIVND (reference sequence). The CDR3 spells CASSIKEGSRYGYTF. For the CDR3, the DNA is TGTGCCAGTAGTATAAAGGAGGGTTCGAGATATGGCTACACCTTC.

V and J are TRBV18 and TRBJ1-2; D call uncertain. There are 17 residues in the CDR3. V was shortened by 2 bases and J by 8 bases, with 24 bases between the two germline ends. The germline V gene encodes CDR1 KGHSH and CDR2 LQKENI. CDR3 coding DNA: TGTGCCAGCTCACCAAAGGAAGGTTTAGGGTACTTCGGGGGCTACACCTTC. Amino acid sequence: CASSPKEGLGYFGGYTF. The full variable domain, in which reference TRBV18 and TRBJ1-2 provide the parts outside the CDR3, is NAGVMQNPRHLVRRRGQEARLRCSPMKGHSHVYWYRQLPEEGLKFMVYLQKENIIDESGMPKERFSAEFPKEGPSILRIQQVVRGDSAAYFCASSPKEGLGYFGGYTFGSGTRLTVV.

This clone was detected a few times. V and J are TRBV19 and TRBJ1-5; D perhaps matches TRBD1 (5 bases). The CDR3 runs 14 residues. V lost 9 bases to trimming and J lost 0 bases, with 12 bases between them. CDR1 LNHDA and CDR2 SQIVND come from the germline V gene (reference sequence). The CDR3 is CASRERGSNQPQHF. The DNA for the CDR3 is TGTGCCAGCAGGGAGAGGGGTAGCAATCAGCCCCAGCATTTT.

The rearrangement joins TRBV5-4 to TRBJ1-6; 12 bases agree with TRBD1. This CDR3 contains 18 residues. V shed 4 bases and J 9 bases; nucleotides not matched to a gene: 14. CDR1 and CDR2 (germline): SGHNT, YYREEE (reference sequence). This CDR3 is CASSPGTGGDTWGSPLHF. In nucleotides, the CDR3 is TGTGCCAGCAGCCCCGGGACAGGGGGCGACACATGGGGTTCACCCCTCCACTTT.

This clone was observed a handful of times. V and J are TRBV5-4 and TRBJ1-2; D is perhaps TRBD1 (6 bases). Germline V gene sequence: CDR1 SGHNT, CDR2 YYREEE (reference sequence). Trimming removed 0 bases from V and 7 bases from J, with 10 bases in between. This CDR3 has 13 amino acids. Here the CDR3 DNA reads TGTGCCAGCAGCTTGGTTCTGGGGGCTGGCTACACCTTC. Amino acid sequence: CASSLVLGAGYTF.